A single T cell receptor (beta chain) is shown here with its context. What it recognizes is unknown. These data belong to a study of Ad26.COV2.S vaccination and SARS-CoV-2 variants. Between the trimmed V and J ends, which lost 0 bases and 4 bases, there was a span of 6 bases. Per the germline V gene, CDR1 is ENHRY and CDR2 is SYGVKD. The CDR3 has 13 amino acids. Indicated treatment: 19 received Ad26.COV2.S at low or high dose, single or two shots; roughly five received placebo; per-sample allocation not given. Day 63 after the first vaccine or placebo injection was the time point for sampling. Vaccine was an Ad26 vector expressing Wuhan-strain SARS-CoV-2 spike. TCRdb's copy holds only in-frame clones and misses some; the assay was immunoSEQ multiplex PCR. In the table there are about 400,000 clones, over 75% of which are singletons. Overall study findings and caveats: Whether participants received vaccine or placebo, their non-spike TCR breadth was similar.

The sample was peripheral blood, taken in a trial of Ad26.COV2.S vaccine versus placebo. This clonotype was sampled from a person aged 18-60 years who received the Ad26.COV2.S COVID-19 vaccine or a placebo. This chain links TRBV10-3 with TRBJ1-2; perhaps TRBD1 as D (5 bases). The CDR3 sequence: CAISESQGYGYTF. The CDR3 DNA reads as TGTGCCATCAGTGAGTCCCAGGGCTATGGCTACACCTTC.